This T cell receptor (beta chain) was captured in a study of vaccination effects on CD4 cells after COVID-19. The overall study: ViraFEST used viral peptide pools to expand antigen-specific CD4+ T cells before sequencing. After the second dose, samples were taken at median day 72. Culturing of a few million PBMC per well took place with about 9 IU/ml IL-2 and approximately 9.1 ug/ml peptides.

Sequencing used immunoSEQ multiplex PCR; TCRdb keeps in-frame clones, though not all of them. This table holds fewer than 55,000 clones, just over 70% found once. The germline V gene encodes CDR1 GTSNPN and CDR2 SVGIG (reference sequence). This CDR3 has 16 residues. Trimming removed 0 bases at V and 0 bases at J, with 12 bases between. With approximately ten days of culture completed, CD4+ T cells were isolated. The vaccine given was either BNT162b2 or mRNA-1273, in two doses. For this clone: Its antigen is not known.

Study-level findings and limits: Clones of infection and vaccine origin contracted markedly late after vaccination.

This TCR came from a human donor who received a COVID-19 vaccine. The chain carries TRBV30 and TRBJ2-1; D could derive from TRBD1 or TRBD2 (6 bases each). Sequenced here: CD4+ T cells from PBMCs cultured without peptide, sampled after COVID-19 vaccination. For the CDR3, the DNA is TGTGCCTGGAGTGTACAGGGACTGAGCTCCTACAATGAGCAGTTCTTC. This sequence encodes CAWSVQGLSSYNEQFF.